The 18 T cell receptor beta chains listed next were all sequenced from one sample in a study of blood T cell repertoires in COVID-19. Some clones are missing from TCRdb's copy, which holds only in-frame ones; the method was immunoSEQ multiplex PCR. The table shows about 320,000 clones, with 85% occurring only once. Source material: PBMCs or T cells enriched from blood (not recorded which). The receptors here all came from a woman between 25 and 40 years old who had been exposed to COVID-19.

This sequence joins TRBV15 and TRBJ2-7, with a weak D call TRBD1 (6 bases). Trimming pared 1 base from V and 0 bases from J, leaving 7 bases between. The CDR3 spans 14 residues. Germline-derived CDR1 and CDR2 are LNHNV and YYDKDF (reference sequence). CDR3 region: CATSRARGSYEQYF. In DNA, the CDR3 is TGTGCCACCAGCAGAGCCAGGGGCTCCTACGAGCAGTACTTC.

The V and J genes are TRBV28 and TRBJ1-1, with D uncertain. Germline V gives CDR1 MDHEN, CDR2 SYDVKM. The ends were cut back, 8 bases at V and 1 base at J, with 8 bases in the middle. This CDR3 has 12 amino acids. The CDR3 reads CASHEQNTEAFF. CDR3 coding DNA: TGTGCCAGCCACGAACAGAACACTGAAGCTTTCTTT. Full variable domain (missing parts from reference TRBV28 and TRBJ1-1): DVKVTQSSRYLVKRTGEKVFLECVQDMDHENMFWYRQDPGLGLRLIYFSYDVKMKEKGDIPEGYSVSREKKERFSLILESASTNQTSMYLCASHEQNTEAFFGQGTRLTVV.

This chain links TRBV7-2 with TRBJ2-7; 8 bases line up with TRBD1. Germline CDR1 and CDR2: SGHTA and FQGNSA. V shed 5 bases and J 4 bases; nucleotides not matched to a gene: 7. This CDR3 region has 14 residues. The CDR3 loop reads CASSRTGKGYEQYF. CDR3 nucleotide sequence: TGTGCCAGCAGCCGGACAGGGAAAGGATACGAGCAGTACTTC. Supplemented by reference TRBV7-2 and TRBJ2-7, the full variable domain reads GAGVSQSPSNKVTEKGKDVELRCDPISGHTALYWYRQSLGQGLEFLIYFQGNSAPDKSGLPSDRFSAERTGGSVSTLTIQRTQQEDSAVYLCASSRTGKGYEQYFGPGTRLTVT.

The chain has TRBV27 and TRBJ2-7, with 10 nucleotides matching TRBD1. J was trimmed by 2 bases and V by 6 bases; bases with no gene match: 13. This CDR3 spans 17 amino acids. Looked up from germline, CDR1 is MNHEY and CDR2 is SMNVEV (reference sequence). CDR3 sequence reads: CASSRYPPGQGPYEQYF. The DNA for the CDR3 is TGTGCCAGCAGCCGGTACCCACCGGGACAGGGGCCCTACGAGCAGTACTTC.

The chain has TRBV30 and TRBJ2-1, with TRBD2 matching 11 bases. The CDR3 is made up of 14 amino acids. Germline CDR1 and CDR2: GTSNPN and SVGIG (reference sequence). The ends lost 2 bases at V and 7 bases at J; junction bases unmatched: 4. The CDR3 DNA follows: TGTGCCTGGAGTCGACTAGCGGGATCTAATGAGCAGTTCTTC. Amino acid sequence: CAWSRLAGSNEQFF.

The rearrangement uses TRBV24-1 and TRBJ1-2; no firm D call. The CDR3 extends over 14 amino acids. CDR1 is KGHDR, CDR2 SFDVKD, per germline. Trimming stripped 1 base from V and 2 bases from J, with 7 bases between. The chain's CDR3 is CATSDFPGNYGYTF. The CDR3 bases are TGTGCCACCAGTGATTTCCCGGGGAACTATGGCTACACCTTC.

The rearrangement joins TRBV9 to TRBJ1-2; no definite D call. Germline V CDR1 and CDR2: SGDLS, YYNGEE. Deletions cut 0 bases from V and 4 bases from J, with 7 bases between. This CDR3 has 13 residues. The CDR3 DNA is TGTGCCAGCAGCGTAGTCCCAGGCTATGGCTACACCTTC. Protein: CASSVVPGYGYTF. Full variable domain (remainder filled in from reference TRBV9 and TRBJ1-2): DSGVTQTPKHLITATGQRVTLRCSPRSGDLSVYWYQQSLDQGLQFLIQYYNGEERAKGNILERFSAQQFPDLHSELNLSSLELGDSALYFCASSVVPGYGYTFGSGTRLTVV.

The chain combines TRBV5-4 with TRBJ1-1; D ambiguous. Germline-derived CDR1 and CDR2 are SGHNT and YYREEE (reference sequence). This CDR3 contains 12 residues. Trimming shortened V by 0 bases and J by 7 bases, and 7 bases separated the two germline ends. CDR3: CASSLVPGEAFF. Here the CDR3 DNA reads TGTGCCAGCAGCTTGGTACCGGGTGAAGCTTTCTTT.

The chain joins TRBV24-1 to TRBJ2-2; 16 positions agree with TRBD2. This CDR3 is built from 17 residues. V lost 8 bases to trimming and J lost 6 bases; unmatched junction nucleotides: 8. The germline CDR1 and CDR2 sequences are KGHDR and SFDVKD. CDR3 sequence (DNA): TGTGCCACCAATGCGGGACTAGCGGGGGGGATTGCCGGGGAGCTGTTTTTT. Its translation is CATNAGLAGGIAGELFF.

In nucleotides, the CDR3 is TGTGCCAGCTCACCAATTGGCTTCCAGCGACAGGGGTTACAAGAGACCCAGTACTTC. It specifies CASSPIGFQRQGLQETQYF. V and J are TRBV18 and TRBJ2-5, with 8 bases that match TRBD1. J gave up 2 bases and V 2 bases, and 16 bases lay outside the gene matches. CDR1 is KGHSH, CDR2 LQKENI, per germline. The CDR3 covers 19 residues.

CDR3 sequence: CASSTGDNGNTIYF. The CDR3 nucleotides read TGTGCCAGCAGCACTGGGGACAACGGAAACACCATATATTTT. V gene TRBV5-4 combines with J gene TRBJ1-3, with D perhaps TRBD1 (6 bases). The CDR3 runs 14 residues. Trimming pared 4 bases from V and 4 bases from J, leaving 12 bases between. Per the germline V gene, CDR1 is SGHNT and CDR2 is YYREEE (reference sequence).

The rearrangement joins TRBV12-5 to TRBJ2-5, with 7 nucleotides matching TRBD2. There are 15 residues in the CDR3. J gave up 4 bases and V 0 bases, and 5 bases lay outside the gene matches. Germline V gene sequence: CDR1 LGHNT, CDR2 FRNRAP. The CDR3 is CASGLVTTGGETQYF. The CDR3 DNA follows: TGTGCTAGTGGTTTGGTAACAACGGGAGGAGAGACCCAGTACTTC.

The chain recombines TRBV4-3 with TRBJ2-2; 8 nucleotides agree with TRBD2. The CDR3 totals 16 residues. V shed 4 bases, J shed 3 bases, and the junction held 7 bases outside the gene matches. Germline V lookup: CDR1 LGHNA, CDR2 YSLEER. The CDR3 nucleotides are TGCGCCAGCAGCCGGCGCGGGGGGAGGGACACCGGGGAGCTGTTTTTT. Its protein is CASSRRGGRDTGELFF.

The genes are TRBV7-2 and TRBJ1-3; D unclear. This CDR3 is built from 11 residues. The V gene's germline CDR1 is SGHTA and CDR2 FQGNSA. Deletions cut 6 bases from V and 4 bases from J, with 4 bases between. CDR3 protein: CASRQGNTIYF. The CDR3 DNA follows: TGTGCCAGCAGACAGGGAAACACCATATATTTT.

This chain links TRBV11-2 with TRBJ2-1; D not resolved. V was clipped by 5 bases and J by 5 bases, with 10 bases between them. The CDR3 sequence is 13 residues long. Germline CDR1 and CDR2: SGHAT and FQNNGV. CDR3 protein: CASSHWSDNEQFF. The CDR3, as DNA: TGTGCCAGCAGCCATTGGTCGGACAATGAGCAGTTCTTC.

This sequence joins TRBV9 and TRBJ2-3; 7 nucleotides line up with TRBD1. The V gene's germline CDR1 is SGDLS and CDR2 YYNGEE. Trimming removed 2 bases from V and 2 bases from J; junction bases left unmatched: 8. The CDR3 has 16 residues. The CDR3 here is CASSVTGQRLTDTQYF. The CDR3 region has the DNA TGTGCCAGCAGCGTTACGGGACAGAGACTCACAGATACGCAGTATTTT. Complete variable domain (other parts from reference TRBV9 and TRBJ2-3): DSGVTQTPKHLITATGQRVTLRCSPRSGDLSVYWYQQSLDQGLQFLIQYYNGEERAKGNILERFSAQQFPDLHSELNLSSLELGDSALYFCASSVTGQRLTDTQYFGPGTRLTVL.

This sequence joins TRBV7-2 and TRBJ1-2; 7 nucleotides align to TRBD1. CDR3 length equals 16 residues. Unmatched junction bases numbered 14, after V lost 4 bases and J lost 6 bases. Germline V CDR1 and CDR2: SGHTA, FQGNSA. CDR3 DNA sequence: TGTGCCAGCAGCTCATTTTTTACAGGGGCGCTGGATGGCTACACCTTC. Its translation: CASSSFFTGALDGYTF.

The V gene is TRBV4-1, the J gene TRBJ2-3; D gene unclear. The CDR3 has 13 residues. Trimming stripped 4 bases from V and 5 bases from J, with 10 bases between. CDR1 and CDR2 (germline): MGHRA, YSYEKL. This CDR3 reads CASSPPVKDTQYF. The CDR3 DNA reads TGCGCCAGCAGCCCCCCAGTGAAAGATACGCAGTATTTT.